This T cell receptor (beta chain) comes out of a study of cytomegalovirus exposure and HLA in healthy donors. This clone turned up a few times. Antigen: not known. Findings of the study overall: The study labeled fewer than 200 TCR beta chains cytomegalovirus-associated.

TCRdb keeps only in-frame clones here, not all; method: immunoSEQ multiplex PCR. The top ten clones hold around 9.6% of a sample with approximately 150,000 clones, more than 70% of them seen once. This TCR was sampled from a man aged 25-45 years in good health and CMV-seropositive. The material sequenced was PBMCs.

Written as DNA, the CDR3 is TGTGCCAGCAGCCCCTATGGCGGAGGAGGCACCGGGGAGCTGTTTTTT. It translates to CASSPYGGGGTGELFF. The rearrangement links TRBV9 to TRBJ2-2; perhaps TRBD2 as D (5 bases). The germline V gene encodes CDR1 SGDLS and CDR2 YYNGEE. Trimming pared 4 bases from V and 4 bases from J, leaving 17 bases between. The CDR3 length is 16 residues.